This is a list of T cell receptor beta chains from one sample in a study of blood T cell repertoires in COVID-19. This table comes from immunoSEQ multiplex PCR, and its TCRdb copy is limited to in-frame clones, with some not included. The sample has about 300,000 clones, roughly 90% seen once; the top ten hold 1.7%. Sequenced: PBMCs or T cells enriched from blood (not recorded which). The receptors were gathered from a woman aged 40 to 50 who had recovered from COVID-19. CDR3s include the opening cysteine and the closing phenylalanine or tryptophan. Each record gives: J gene, V gene, clone size, D gene, CDR3 protein, CDR3 DNA. The D gene is left open where the match is weak. For some rows the clone size is stated as once, few or many, or as a class when expanded; others skip it.

J gene: TRBJ2-1; V gene: TRBV7-2; clone size: few; D gene: TRBD2; CDR3 protein: CASSRAGGSYNEQFF; CDR3 DNA: TGTGCCAGCAGCCGGGCGGGGGGCTCCTACAATGAGCAGTTCTTC
J gene: TRBJ2-7; V gene: TRBV15; clone size: -; D gene: -; CDR3 protein: CATSRDTETYEQYF; CDR3 DNA: TGTGCCACCAGCAGAGACACGGAGACCTACGAGCAGTACTTC
J gene: TRBJ1-2; V gene: TRBV11-2; clone size: few; D gene: TRBD1; CDR3 protein: CASSPGTGVRELHGYTF; CDR3 DNA: TGTGCCAGCAGCCCAGGGACAGGGGTACGGGAGCTTCATGGCTACACCTTC
J gene: TRBJ2-3; V gene: TRBV5-4; clone size: -; D gene: -; CDR3 protein: CASSGRVGRTDTQYF; CDR3 DNA: TGTGCCAGCAGCGGCCGGGTAGGAAGAACAGATACGCAGTATTTT
J gene: TRBJ2-1; V gene: TRBV4-1; clone size: -; D gene: -; CDR3 protein: CASSQGTGRGNEQFF; CDR3 DNA: TGCGCCAGCAGCCAAGGCACAGGGAGGGGGAATGAGCAGTTCTTC
J gene: TRBJ2-1; V gene: TRBV27; clone size: -; D gene: -; CDR3 protein: CASSPNAQGRLFF; CDR3 DNA: TGTGCCAGCAGCCCTAACGCGCAGGGGCGCCTGTTCTTC
J gene: TRBJ1-1; V gene: TRBV19; clone size: -; D gene: -; CDR3 protein: CASTNTLARNTEAFF; CDR3 DNA: TGTGCCAGTACCAATACCCTTGCCAGGAACACTGAAGCTTTCTTT
J gene: TRBJ2-4; V gene: TRBV7-2; clone size: -; D gene: -; CDR3 protein: CASSLGLSKNIQYF; CDR3 DNA: TGTGCCAGCAGCTTAGGTCTCAGCAAAAACATTCAGTACTTC
J gene: TRBJ2-5; V gene: TRBV6-4; clone size: -; D gene: TRBD2; CDR3 protein: CASSDSAGERQETQYF; CDR3 DNA: TGTGCCAGCAGTGACTCGGCGGGGGAAAGGCAAGAGACCCAGTACTTC
J gene: TRBJ2-2; V gene: TRBV7-3; clone size: -; D gene: -; CDR3 protein: CASSSYITGELFF; CDR3 DNA: TGTGCCAGCAGCTCCTATATCACCGGGGAGCTGTTTTTT
J gene: TRBJ2-1; V gene: TRBV28; clone size: -; D gene: TRBD2; CDR3 protein: CASTLAGGSQGEQFF; CDR3 DNA: TGTGCCAGCACACTAGCGGGAGGATCCCAAGGTGAGCAGTTCTTC
J gene: TRBJ1-1; V gene: TRBV11-2; clone size: once; D gene: -; CDR3 protein: CASSSRTALGSREAFF; CDR3 DNA: TGTGCCAGCAGCTCGAGGACAGCCCTCGGTTCCAGGGAAGCTTTCTTT
J gene: TRBJ1-2; V gene: TRBV9; clone size: few; D gene: TRBD1; CDR3 protein: CASSAGTGLGFGYTF; CDR3 DNA: TGTGCCAGCAGCGCCGGGACAGGGTTGGGTTTCGGCTACACCTTC
J gene: TRBJ2-7; V gene: TRBV9; clone size: once; D gene: TRBD2; CDR3 protein: CASSVGDSGRPQGEQYF; CDR3 DNA: TGTGCCAGCAGCGTAGGGGATAGCGGGAGGCCCCAGGGCGAGCAGTACTTC
J gene: TRBJ1-2; V gene: TRBV10-3; clone size: -; D gene: TRBD1; CDR3 protein: CAISDYPGQGDGYTF; CDR3 DNA: TGTGCCATCAGTGACTATCCGGGACAGGGGGATGGCTACACCTTC
J gene: TRBJ1-2; V gene: TRBV9; clone size: -; D gene: -; CDR3 protein: CASSRIVNSYGYTF; CDR3 DNA: TGTGCCAGCAGCCGCATCGTCAACTCCTATGGCTACACCTTC
J gene: TRBJ2-3; V gene: TRBV6-5; clone size: -; D gene: TRBD2; CDR3 protein: CASSPSGLSADTQYF; CDR3 DNA: TGTGCCAGCAGTCCATCGGGACTAAGTGCAGATACGCAGTATTTT
J gene: TRBJ1-1; V gene: TRBV27; clone size: -; D gene: TRBD1; CDR3 protein: CASSPQQGMNTEAFF; CDR3 DNA: TGTGCCAGCAGTCCCCAACAGGGGATGAACACTGAAGCTTTCTTT
J gene: TRBJ1-3; V gene: TRBV29-1; clone size: -; D gene: -; CDR3 protein: CSVAIGNTIYF; CDR3 DNA: TGCAGCGTTGCAATTGGAAACACCATATATTTT
J gene: TRBJ1-2; V gene: TRBV4-1; clone size: -; D gene: -; CDR3 protein: CASSPPTESYGYTF; CDR3 DNA: TGCGCCAGCAGCCCCCCGACAGAAAGCTATGGCTACACCTTC
J gene: TRBJ2-7; V gene: TRBV6-5; clone size: -; D gene: -; CDR3 protein: CAGPPAGHYEQYF; CDR3 DNA: TGTGCCGGTCCCCCGGCAGGGCACTACGAGCAGTACTTC
J gene: TRBJ2-7; V gene: TRBV5-6; clone size: -; D gene: -; CDR3 protein: CASSRRGYEQYF; CDR3 DNA: TGTGCCAGCAGCCGTCGCGGATACGAGCAGTACTTC
J gene: TRBJ2-2; V gene: TRBV6-5; clone size: -; D gene: -; CDR3 protein: CASSYRQTGELFF; CDR3 DNA: TGTGCCAGCAGTTATCGACAGACCGGGGAGCTGTTTTTT
J gene: TRBJ1-3; V gene: TRBV5-1; clone size: -; D gene: -; CDR3 protein: CASSPAGGSSGNTIYF; CDR3 DNA: TGCGCCAGCAGCCCGGCGGGGGGAAGCTCTGGAAACACCATATATTTT
J gene: TRBJ1-2; V gene: TRBV27; clone size: -; D gene: -; CDR3 protein: CASSLGGASTFYGYTF; CDR3 DNA: TGTGCCAGCAGTCTAGGAGGGGCTTCAACTTTTTATGGCTACACCTTC
J gene: TRBJ1-2; V gene: TRBV28; clone size: once; D gene: TRBD1; CDR3 protein: CASSPYYRGGGYTF; CDR3 DNA: TGTGCCAGCAGTCCCTACTACAGGGGCGGTGGCTACACCTTC
J gene: TRBJ1-5; V gene: TRBV2; clone size: -; D gene: TRBD1; CDR3 protein: CASSDVDRGTFQHF; CDR3 DNA: TGTGCCAGCAGTGATGTGGACAGGGGGACCTTCCAGCATTTT
J gene: TRBJ2-3; V gene: TRBV4-3; clone size: -; D gene: TRBD1; CDR3 protein: CASSPGTGPDTQYF; CDR3 DNA: TGCGCCAGCAGCCCCGGGACAGGGCCAGATACGCAGTATTTT
J gene: TRBJ2-7; V gene: TRBV18; clone size: few; D gene: -; CDR3 protein: CASSPSSYEQYF; CDR3 DNA: TGTGCCAGCTCACCTAGCTCCTACGAGCAGTACTTC
J gene: TRBJ1-4; V gene: TRBV19; clone size: -; D gene: -; CDR3 protein: CASSIYRGENEKLFF; CDR3 DNA: TGTGCCAGTAGTATCTACCGGGGAGAAAATGAAAAACTGTTTTTT
J gene: TRBJ2-7; V gene: TRBV5-4; clone size: few; D gene: TRBD1; CDR3 protein: CASSIGQGVMREQYF; CDR3 DNA: TGTGCCAGCAGCATTGGACAGGGGGTTATGCGCGAGCAGTACTTC
J gene: TRBJ2-2; V gene: TRBV4-3; clone size: -; D gene: -; CDR3 protein: CASPRVTQTNTGELFF; CDR3 DNA: TGCGCCAGCCCTAGAGTAACGCAGACTAACACCGGGGAGCTGTTTTTT
J gene: TRBJ1-1; V gene: TRBV14; clone size: -; D gene: TRBD1; CDR3 protein: CASSQDPGQHTEAFF; CDR3 DNA: TGTGCCAGCAGCCAAGATCCGGGACAGCACACTGAAGCTTTCTTT
J gene: TRBJ1-2; V gene: TRBV6-5; clone size: -; D gene: TRBD1; CDR3 protein: CASRLGQGVYGYTF; CDR3 DNA: TGTGCCAGCAGACTGGGACAGGGGGTCTATGGCTACACCTTC
J gene: TRBJ2-4; V gene: TRBV3-1/TRBV3-2; clone size: -; D gene: -; CDR3 protein: CASSHYSTGSLQYF; CDR3 DNA: TGTGCCAGCAGCCATTATTCTACAGGATCACTTCAGTACTTC
J gene: TRBJ1-6; V gene: TRBV6-5; clone size: -; D gene: TRBD1; CDR3 protein: CASRTGGHSPLHF; CDR3 DNA: TGTGCCAGCCGGACAGGGGGCCACTCACCCCTCCACTTT
J gene: TRBJ2-3; V gene: TRBV24-1; clone size: -; D gene: -; CDR3 protein: CATSEGASTDTQYF; CDR3 DNA: TGTGCCACCAGTGAGGGAGCTAGCACAGATACGCAGTATTTT